This T cell receptor (beta chain) was recovered during a study of cytomegalovirus exposure and HLA in healthy donors. General study results and limits: Later on, an analysis showed TCR association rates differing by HLA locus, with DRB1 the most and HLA-C the fewest. Altogether, about 160 TCR beta chains were recorded as cytomegalovirus-associated.

Note on this clone: Its specificity is not known.

PCR employed 60 Vbeta and 13 Jbeta primers. In the authors' workflow: Among the unique TCR beta chains that a later analysis counted, about 85 million in all, roughly 11 million were shared. The method was immunoSEQ multiplex PCR; TCRdb's version includes in-frame clones alone and lacks a portion of them. The D gene and trimming were derived from the DNA, and the V and J assignments and clone size from that table. Found here are about 38,000 clones, 66% of them singletons; the top ten hold less than 20%. V shed 10 bases and J shed 5 bases, with 15 bases lying between them. Germline assignment: CDR1 MRHNA and CDR2 SNTAGT. The CDR3 runs 13 residues.

This receptor was obtained from a man in his forties or fifties in good health and CMV-seropositive. Sequenced: PBMCs. V usage is TRBV6-4 and J usage is TRBJ2-1; TRBD1 might be the D (5 bases). CDR3 protein: CANVPDSHNEQFF. In DNA, the CDR3 is TGTGCCAACGTCCCCGACAGCCACAATGAGCAGTTCTTC.